These 13 T cell receptor beta chains came from one sample sequenced in a study of blood T cell repertoires in COVID-19. Profiling relied on immunoSEQ multiplex PCR, and the TCRdb table lists in-frame clones only, not all of them. This table has 470,000 or so clones, around nine tenths appearing once. Material for sequencing was PBMCs or T cells enriched from blood (not recorded which). The receptors originated from a woman younger than 30 with acute COVID-19.

This clone has only a few counts. V and J are TRBV5-1 and TRBJ2-6; D gene unclear. Deletions cut 4 bases from V and 0 bases from J, with 11 bases between. This CDR3 has 16 amino acids. Germline-derived CDR1 and CDR2 are SGHRS and YFSETQ. The CDR3 here is CASSLDASSGANVLTF. CDR3 sequence (DNA): TGCGCCAGCAGCCTGGACGCCAGCTCTGGGGCCAACGTCCTGACTTTC.

V usage is TRBV28 and J usage is TRBJ1-1; D not certain. The germline gives CDR1 MDHEN, CDR2 SYDVKM. V dropped 2 bases and J dropped 1 base, with 8 bases sitting between them. This CDR3 contains 14 residues. CDR3 protein: CASSLVPKNTEAFF. CDR3 coding DNA: TGTGCCAGCAGTTTAGTCCCCAAGAACACTGAAGCTTTCTTT.

V usage is TRBV18 and J usage is TRBJ1-4, with D tentatively TRBD1 (5 bases). The V end was cut by 2 bases, the J end by 3 bases, with 10 bases between. Germline V lookup: CDR1 KGHSH, CDR2 LQKENI. This CDR3 contains 15 residues. The CDR3 DNA is TGTGCCAGCTCACCAGCGACAGACCCTAATGAAAAACTGTTTTTT. It codes for CASSPATDPNEKLFF.

This chain uses TRBV28 with TRBJ2-7; 8 bases are a match to TRBD2. The CDR3 spans 13 residues. Germline V gene sequence: CDR1 MDHEN, CDR2 SYDVKM. Unmatched junction bases numbered 4, after V lost 5 bases and J lost 4 bases. This CDR3 is CASSLRGEYEQYF. For the CDR3, the DNA is TGTGCCAGCAGTCTGCGGGGGGAATACGAGCAGTACTTC.

The genes are TRBV21-1 and TRBJ2-7; the table's D call of TRBD2 was not tested on the DNA. TRBV21-1 is given as a pseudogene. There are 15 residues in the CDR3. This chain's CDR3 is CASSDNLADRYEQYF. For the CDR3, the DNA is TGTGCCAGCAGCGATAACCTAGCGGACCGCTACGAGCAGTACTTC.

The V and J genes are TRBV19 and TRBJ1-2; D not resolved. CDR1 and CDR2 (germline): LNHDA, SQIVND (reference sequence). This CDR3 contains 14 residues. V lost 7 bases to trimming and J lost 4 bases, with 16 bases between them. The CDR3, as DNA: TGTGCCAGTAATGAGCCTGATATTCCCTATGGCTACACCTTC. Its protein is CASNEPDIPYGYTF.

The genes are TRBV27 and TRBJ1-6; tentative D call: TRBD1 (6 bases). The germline gives CDR1 MNHEY, CDR2 SMNVEV (reference sequence). The ends were cut back, 5 bases at V and 7 bases at J, with 12 bases in the middle. This CDR3 region has 14 residues. CDR3 region: CASSLDRTNSPLHF. In nucleotides, the CDR3 is TGTGCCAGCAGTCTCGACAGGACAAATTCACCCCTCCACTTT.

This rearrangement joins TRBV3-1 (or the pseudogene TRBV3-2) to TRBJ1-6; maybe TRBD1 (6 bases). Germline V gene sequence: CDR1 LGHDT, CDR2 YNNKEL (reference sequence). This CDR3 is 16 amino acids long. Deletions cut 4 bases from V and 6 bases from J, with 16 bases between. CDR3 residues: CASSLKAGVGNSPLHF. The CDR3 nucleotides read TGTGCCAGCAGCCTCAAGGCAGGGGTCGGTAATTCACCCCTCCACTTT.

The chain joins TRBV19 to TRBJ1-5, with 7 bases fitting TRBD1. The CDR3 covers 14 residues. The J segment lost 6 bases and the V segment lost 4 bases, leaving 6 bases of the junction unmatched. Germline CDR1 LNHDA, CDR2 SQIVND (reference sequence). The CDR3 spells CASSKTGAGQPQHF. CDR3 DNA: TGTGCCAGTAGTAAAACAGGGGCCGGTCAGCCCCAGCATTTT.

V usage is TRBV11-2 and J usage is TRBJ1-1; tentative D call: TRBD1 (6 bases). Trimming removed 3 bases at V and 7 bases at J, with 9 bases between. CDR1 and CDR2 (germline): SGHAT, FQNNGV. The CDR3 runs 12 residues. The CDR3 protein is CASSLETGEAFF. For the CDR3, the DNA is TGTGCCAGCAGCTTGGAGACAGGTGAAGCTTTCTTT. Full variable domain (outside the CDR3, taken from reference TRBV11-2 and TRBJ1-1): EAGVAQSPRYKIIEKRQSVAFWCNPISGHATLYWYQQILGQGPKLLIQFQNNGVVDDSQLPKDRFSAERLKGVDSTLKIQPAKLEDSAVYLCASSLETGEAFFGQGTRLTVV.

The gene calls are TRBV27 and TRBJ2-1, with a weak D call TRBD1 (6 bases). V lost 1 base, J lost 6 bases, and 10 bases lay in between. Germline CDR1 is MNHEY and CDR2 is SMNVEV (reference sequence). The CDR3 extends over 14 amino acids. The CDR3 spells CASSLFAQGNEQFF. DNA of the CDR3: TGTGCCAGCAGTTTATTCGCACAGGGCAATGAGCAGTTCTTC.

V usage is TRBV7-9 and J usage is TRBJ1-6, with 8 bases matching TRBD1. V shed 4 bases and J 6 bases; nucleotides not matched to a gene: 2. CDR3 length: 14 residues. Germline lookup yields CDR1 SEHNR and CDR2 FQNEAQ (reference sequence). The chain's CDR3 is CASSSQGANSPLHF. CDR3 nucleotides: TGTGCCAGCAGCTCCCAGGGGGCTAATTCACCCCTCCACTTT.

V is TRBV18 and J is TRBJ1-1; D is uncertain. The CDR3 covers 15 residues. Deletions cut 2 bases from V and 1 base from J, with 11 bases between. Germline lookup yields CDR1 KGHSH and CDR2 LQKENI. The CDR3 coding sequence is TGTGCCAGCTCACCAAATACAGCCAAGAACACTGAAGCTTTCTTT. It codes for CASSPNTAKNTEAFF.